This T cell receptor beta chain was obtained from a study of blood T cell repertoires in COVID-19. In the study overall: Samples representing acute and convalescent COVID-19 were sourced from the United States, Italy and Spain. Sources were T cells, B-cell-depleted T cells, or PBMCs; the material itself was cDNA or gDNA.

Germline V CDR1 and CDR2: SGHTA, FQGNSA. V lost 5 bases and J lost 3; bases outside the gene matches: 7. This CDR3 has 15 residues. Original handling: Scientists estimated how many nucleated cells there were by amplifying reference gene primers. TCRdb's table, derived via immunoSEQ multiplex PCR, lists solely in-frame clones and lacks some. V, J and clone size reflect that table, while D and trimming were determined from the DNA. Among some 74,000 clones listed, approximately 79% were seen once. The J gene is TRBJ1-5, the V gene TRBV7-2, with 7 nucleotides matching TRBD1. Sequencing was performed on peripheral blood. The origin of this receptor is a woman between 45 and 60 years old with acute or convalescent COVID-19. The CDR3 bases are TGTGCCAGCAGCCCCCGGACAGGCCCCAATCAGCCCCAGCATTTT. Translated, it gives CASSPRTGPNQPQHF.